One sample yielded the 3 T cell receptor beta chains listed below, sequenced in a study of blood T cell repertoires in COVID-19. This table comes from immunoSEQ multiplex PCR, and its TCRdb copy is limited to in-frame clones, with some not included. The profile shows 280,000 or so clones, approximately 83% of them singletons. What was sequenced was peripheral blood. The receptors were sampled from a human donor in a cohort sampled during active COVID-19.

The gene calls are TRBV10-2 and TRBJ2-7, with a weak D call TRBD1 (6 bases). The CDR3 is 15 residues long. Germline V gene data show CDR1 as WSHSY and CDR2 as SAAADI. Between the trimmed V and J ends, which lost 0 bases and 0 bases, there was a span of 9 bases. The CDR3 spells CASSESGAGSYEQYF. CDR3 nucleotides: TGCGCCAGCAGTGAGTCGGGGGCTGGCTCCTACGAGCAGTACTTC.

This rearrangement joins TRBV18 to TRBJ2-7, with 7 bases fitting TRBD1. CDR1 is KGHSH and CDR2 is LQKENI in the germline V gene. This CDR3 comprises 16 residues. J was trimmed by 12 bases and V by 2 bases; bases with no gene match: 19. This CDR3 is CASSPVTRGQEVRRYF. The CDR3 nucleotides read TGTGCCAGCTCACCAGTAACCCGAGGACAGGAGGTACGGAGGTACTTC.

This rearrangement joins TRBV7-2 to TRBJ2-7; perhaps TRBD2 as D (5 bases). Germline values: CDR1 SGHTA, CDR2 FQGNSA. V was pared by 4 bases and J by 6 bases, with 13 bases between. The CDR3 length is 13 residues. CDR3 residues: CASSSESRGEQYF. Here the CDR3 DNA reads TGTGCCAGCAGCTCTGAGTCCCGGGGCGAGCAGTACTTC.